This TCR beta chain is drawn from a study of cytomegalovirus exposure and HLA in healthy donors. The PCR was carried out with 60 Vbeta primers and 13 Jbeta primers. Repertoires were generated with immunoSEQ multiplex PCR, while TCRdb's copy carries only in-frame clones and drops some. The sample lists about 65,000 clones; approximately 80% were seen once. Sequences were obtained from PBMCs. The sequence was collected from a girl aged 5 to 17 in good health and CMV-seropositive.

In DNA, the CDR3 is TGTGCCAGCAGCCACTGGACAGAGCGCTACGAGCAGTACTTC. Amino acids: CASSHWTERYEQYF. The chain uses TRBV14 and TRBJ2-7; D might be TRBD1 (6 bases). This CDR3 is built from 14 residues. Trimming took 3 bases from V and 3 from J, leaving 12 bases between them. Germline loops: CDR1 SGHDN, CDR2 FVKESK. Filled out from reference TRBV14 and TRBJ2-7, the complete variable domain reads EAGVTQFPSHSVIEKGQTVTLRCDPISGHDNLYWYRRVMGKEIKFLLHFVKESKQDESGMPNNRFLAERTGGTYSTLKVQPAELEDSGVYFCASSHWTERYEQYFGPGTRLTVT.